This TCR beta chain was recorded in a study of shared clonotypes between healthy human individuals. This clone was detected ten times or more. V lost 3 bases, J lost 5 bases, and 9 bases stayed unmatched. Germline assignment: CDR1 MNHNS and CDR2 SASEGT. The CDR3 totals 15 residues. Some clones are missing from TCRdb's copy, which holds only in-frame ones; the method was immunoSEQ multiplex PCR. Found here are around 990,000 clones, 70% to 80% of them singletons; the top ten hold roughly 0.83%. J is TRBJ2-5 and V is TRBV6-1; the match to TRBD2 covers 7 bases. This TCR was sampled from a man aged 18 to 29 in good health. Some clones in this sample may be carry-over from other donors' samples. The sequenced material came from memory CD4+ T cells from PBMCs. Sample subset: CD45RA-negative fraction. This CDR3 reads CASSDPGRGVETQYF. CDR3 DNA: TGTGCCAGCAGTGATCCCGGACGGGGGGTGGAGACCCAGTACTTC.